The next 8 T cell receptor beta chains were all read from a single sample in a study of post-analysis software for immune sequencing data. Findings and caveats of the study: Four or five TRBV segments were more frequent in patients than controls; TRBV5-6, TRBV5-1 and TRBV20-1 belonged to this group.

Each TCR beta cDNA library carried unique molecular identifiers. MiXCR, applied by TCRdb to the PCR reads, yields one record per CDR3 protein. The sample lists hundreds of thousands of distinct CDR3 sequences, about 32% occurring once. Their cognate antigens are unknown. Sequencing input: blood. Source of these receptors: a girl aged 5-17 years with multiple sclerosis.

This clonotype has a handful of counts. V is TRBV2 and J is TRBJ2-4; D is ambiguous. The CDR3 loop spans 16 amino acids. V was cut by 3 bases and J by 0 bases, with 12 bases left in between. Germline V gene lookup returns CDR1 SNHLY and CDR2 FYNNEI. The CDR3 reads CASSEWESLAKNIQYF. The CDR3 DNA follows: TGTGCCAGCAGTGAGTGGGAATCCCTAGCCAAAAACATTCAGTACTTC.

This clonotype was counted between two and nine times. This chain connects TRBV10-3 to TRBJ2-1; unclear D gene. V was pared by 3 bases and J by 7 bases, with 16 bases between. Per germline, CDR1 ENHRY and CDR2 SYGVKD. The CDR3 length is 15 residues. The CDR3 sequence: CAISEWSRARNEQFF. The DNA of the CDR3 is TGTGCCATCAGTGAATGGAGTAGGGCGCGGAATGAGCAGTTCTTC.

This chain connects TRBV29-1 to TRBJ2-3; no clear D gene. Trimming took off 4 bases at V and 5 bases at J, with 13 bases between the two ends. CDR3 length: 13 amino acids. Germline V CDR1 and CDR2: SQVTM, ANQGSEA. CDR3 in amino acids: CSVARATVDTQYF. In DNA form, the CDR3 reads TGCAGCGTTGCTAGGGCCACGGTAGATACGCAGTATTTT.

This clonotype was seen more than once but under ten times. This chain uses TRBV4-3 with TRBJ2-7, with 10 nucleotides matching TRBD2. Losses at the gene ends were 5 bases for V and 2 bases for J; bases not matched to a gene: 6. The CDR3 consists of 15 residues. CDR1 and CDR2 from the germline V gene are LGHNA and YSLEER. The CDR3 DNA is TGCGCCAGCAGCGAAGCTAGCGGGAGAACCTACGAGCAGTACTTC. Amino acids: CASSEASGRTYEQYF.

This clonotype was observed a few times. This chain links TRBV27 with TRBJ2-5; D assignment may be TRBD1 or TRBD2 (5 bases each). Germline-derived CDR1 and CDR2 are MNHEY and SMNVEV (reference sequence). CDR3 length: 17 residues. Between the trimmed V and J ends, which lost 5 bases and 0 bases, there was a span of 19 bases. The CDR3 spells CASSRRDPTNHQETQYF. The CDR3 nucleotides read TGTGCCAGCAGTAGACGGGACCCGACAAACCACCAAGAGACCCAGTACTTC.

In this sample, this clonotype turned up a few times. The gene calls are TRBV5-6 and TRBJ2-5; D is undetermined. The CDR3 length is 15 residues. Germline CDR1 is SGHDT and CDR2 is YYEEEE. V was cut by 3 bases and J by 5 bases, with 17 bases left in between. The CDR3 DNA sequence: TGTGCCAGCAGCTACCTGGATCGGAATGGGGAGACCCAGTACTTC. Encoded protein: CASSYLDRNGETQYF.

To note about this clonotype: The junction departs from the called germline gene at one end, perhaps through a read error. The gene calls are TRBV27 and TRBJ1-6; unclear D gene. This CDR3 is built from 11 residues. CDR1 MNHEY and CDR2 SMNVEV come from the germline V gene (reference sequence). CDR3: CTSSSPGPLHF. DNA of the CDR3: TGTACCAGCAGTTCTCCCGGGCCCCTCCACTTT.

This chain joins TRBV7-2 and TRBJ2-3; D may match TRBD1 or TRBD2 (5 bases each). Trimming cost V 4 bases and J 1 base, with 21 bases left between them. This CDR3 has 18 amino acids. Germline CDR1 SGHTA, CDR2 FQGNSA. The CDR3 DNA sequence: TGTGCCAGCAGCTCAACAGGTGTCCCTAGCTGGGGCACAGATACGCAGTATTTT. It specifies CASSSTGVPSWGTDTQYF.